This T cell receptor beta chain originates from a study of T cells in Graves' hyperthyroidism and ophthalmopathy. Regarding the study as a whole: From stable hyperthyroidism, ophthalmopathy was set apart by a 13 V-J model. The model's output predicted ophthalmopathy at a median of roughly 6 months prior to onset. Most clonotypes expanded in thyroid above 0.001 were likewise present in blood.

There are many counts of this clonotype. The antigen is undetermined. Germline assignment: CDR1 KGHDR and CDR2 SFDVKD. The V gene lost 1 base and the J gene lost 4 bases, with 6 bases spanning the gap. CDR3 length: 13 residues. Extraction of PBMCs used 7.5 to 10 ml of fresh peripheral blood. Regions amplified from RNA transcripts were the TCR beta CDR3 regions. The primer set for the first-round RT-PCR of the TCR CDR3 was HTBI. TCRdb used MiXCR to reprocess the multiplex PCR reads, holding one entry per CDR3 protein. The table has fewer than 650,000 distinct CDR3 sequences, 14% seen once. J is TRBJ1-1 and V is TRBV24-1; weak D call: TRBD1 (6 bases). This receptor was identified in a woman aged 18-29 years with Graves' ophthalmopathy. The sample taken for sequencing was blood. The CDR3 sequence: CATSDLGGTEAFF. The CDR3 region has the DNA TGTGCCACCAGTGATTTAGGGGGCACTGAAGCTTTCTTT.